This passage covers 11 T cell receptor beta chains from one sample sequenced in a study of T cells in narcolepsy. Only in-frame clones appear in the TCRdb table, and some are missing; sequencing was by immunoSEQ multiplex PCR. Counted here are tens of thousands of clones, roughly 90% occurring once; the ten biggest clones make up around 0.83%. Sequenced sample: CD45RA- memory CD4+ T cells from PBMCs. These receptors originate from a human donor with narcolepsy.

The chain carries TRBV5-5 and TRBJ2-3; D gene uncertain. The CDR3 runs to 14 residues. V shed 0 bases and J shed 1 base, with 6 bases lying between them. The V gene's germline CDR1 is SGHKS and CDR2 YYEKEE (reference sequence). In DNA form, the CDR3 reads TGTGCCAGCAGCTTGGTGGCAGGCACAGATACGCAGTATTTT. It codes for CASSLVAGTDTQYF.

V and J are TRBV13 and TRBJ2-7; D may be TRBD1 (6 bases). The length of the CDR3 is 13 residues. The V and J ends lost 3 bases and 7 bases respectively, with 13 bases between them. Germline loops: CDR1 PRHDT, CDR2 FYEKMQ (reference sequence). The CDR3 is CASSLGRGGEQYF. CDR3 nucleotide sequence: TGTGCCAGCAGCTTGGGGCGAGGGGGAGAGCAGTACTTC. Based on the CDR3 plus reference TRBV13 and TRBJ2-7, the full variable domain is AAGVIQSPRHLIKEKRETATLKCYPIPRHDTVYWYQQGPGQDPQFLISFYEKMQSDKGSIPDRFSAQQFSDYHSELNMSSLELGDSALYFCASSLGRGGEQYFGPGTRLTVT.

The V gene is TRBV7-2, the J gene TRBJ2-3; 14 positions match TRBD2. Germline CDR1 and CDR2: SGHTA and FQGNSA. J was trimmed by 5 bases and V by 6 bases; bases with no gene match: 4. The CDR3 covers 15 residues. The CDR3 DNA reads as TGTGCCAGCAGGCAAGGGACTAGCGGGGGAGATACGCAGTATTTT. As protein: CASRQGTSGGDTQYF.

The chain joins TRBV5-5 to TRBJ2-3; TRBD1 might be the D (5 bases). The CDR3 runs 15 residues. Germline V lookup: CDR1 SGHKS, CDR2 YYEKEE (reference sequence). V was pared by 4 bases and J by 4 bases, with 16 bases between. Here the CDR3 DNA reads TGTGCCAGCAGCCGACAGAGTTTACCGGCAGATACGCAGTATTTT. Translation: CASSRQSLPADTQYF.

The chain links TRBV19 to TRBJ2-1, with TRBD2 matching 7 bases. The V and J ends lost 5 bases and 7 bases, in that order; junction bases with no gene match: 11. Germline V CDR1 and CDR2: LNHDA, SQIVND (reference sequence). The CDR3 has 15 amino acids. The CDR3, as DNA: TGTGCCAGTAGTGCAACCCTCGGGACTACTAATGAGCAGTTCTTC. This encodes CASSATLGTTNEQFF.

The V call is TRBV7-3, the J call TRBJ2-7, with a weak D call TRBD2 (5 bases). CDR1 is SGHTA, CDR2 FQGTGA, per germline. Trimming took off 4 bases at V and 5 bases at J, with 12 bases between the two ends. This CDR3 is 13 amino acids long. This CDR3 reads CASSYSDGDEQYF. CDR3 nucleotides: TGTGCCAGCAGCTACTCCGACGGGGACGAGCAGTACTTC.

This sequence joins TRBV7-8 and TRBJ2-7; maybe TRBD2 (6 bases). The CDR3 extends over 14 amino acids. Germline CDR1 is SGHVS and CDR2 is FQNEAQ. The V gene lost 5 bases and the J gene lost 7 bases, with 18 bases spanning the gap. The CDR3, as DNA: TGTGCCAGCAGCCCGCTAGCGTCTCTTCGGGAGCAGTACTTC. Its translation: CASSPLASLREQYF.

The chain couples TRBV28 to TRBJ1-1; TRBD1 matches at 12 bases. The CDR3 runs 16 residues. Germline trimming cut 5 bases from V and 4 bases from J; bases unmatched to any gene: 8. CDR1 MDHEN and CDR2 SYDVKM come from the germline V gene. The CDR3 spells CASSARGQGAGTEAFF. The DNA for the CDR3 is TGTGCCAGCAGTGCTAGGGGACAGGGGGCTGGCACTGAAGCTTTCTTT.

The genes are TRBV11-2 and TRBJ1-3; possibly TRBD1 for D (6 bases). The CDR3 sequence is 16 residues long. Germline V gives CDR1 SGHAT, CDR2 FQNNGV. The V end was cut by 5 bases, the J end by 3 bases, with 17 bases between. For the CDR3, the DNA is TGTGCCAGCAGCCCAAAGGACAGTTTCCTTGGAAACACCATATATTTT. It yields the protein CASSPKDSFLGNTIYF.

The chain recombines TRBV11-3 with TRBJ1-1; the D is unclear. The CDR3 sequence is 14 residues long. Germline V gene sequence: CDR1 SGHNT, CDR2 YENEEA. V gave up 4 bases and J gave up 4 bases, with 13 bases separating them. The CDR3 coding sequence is TGTGCCAGCAGCTCTCGGCGTTTGGGCACTGAAGCTTTCTTT. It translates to CASSSRRLGTEAFF.

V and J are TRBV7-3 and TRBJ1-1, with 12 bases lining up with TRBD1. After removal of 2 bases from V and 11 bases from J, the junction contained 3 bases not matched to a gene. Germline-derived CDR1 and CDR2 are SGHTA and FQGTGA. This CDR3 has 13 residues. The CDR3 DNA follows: TGTGCCAGCAGCTTAGGGGACAGGGGGCGCGCTTTCTTT. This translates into CASSLGDRGRAFF.